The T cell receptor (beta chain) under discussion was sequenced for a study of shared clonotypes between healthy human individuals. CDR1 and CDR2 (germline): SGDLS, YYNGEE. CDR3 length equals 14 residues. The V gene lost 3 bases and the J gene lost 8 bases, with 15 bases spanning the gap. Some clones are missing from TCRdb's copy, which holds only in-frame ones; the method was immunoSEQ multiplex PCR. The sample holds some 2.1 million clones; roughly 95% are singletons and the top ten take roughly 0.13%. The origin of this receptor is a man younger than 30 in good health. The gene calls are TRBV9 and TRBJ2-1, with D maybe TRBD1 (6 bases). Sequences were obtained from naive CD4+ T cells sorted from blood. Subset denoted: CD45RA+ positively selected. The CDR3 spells CASSAHRASDEQFF. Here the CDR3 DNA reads TGTGCCAGCAGCGCCCACAGGGCCTCCGATGAGCAGTTCTTC.